A selection of T cell receptor beta chains follows, all from one sample in a study of shared clonotypes between healthy human individuals. Sequencing was performed with immunoSEQ multiplex PCR; in TCRdb, only in-frame clones are kept and a portion is missing. The sample holds 850,000 to 1,200,000 clones, around 76% seen once. Source material: memory CD4+ T cells sorted from blood. The source of these receptors is a man between 18 and 35 years old in good health. CDR3s include the opening cysteine and the closing phenylalanine or tryptophan. D genes are given only for firm matches. Size is stated for part of the rows, as once, few or many counts, or as a class when the clone is expanded.

j_call	d_call	v_call	clone_size	cdr3_aa	cdr3_nt
TRBJ2-1	.	TRBV6-1	once	CASSGITKSSYNEQFF	TGTGCCAGCAGTGGGATTACTAAGAGCTCCTACAATGAGCAGTTCTTC
TRBJ2-5	.	TRBV28	.	CASSLYTSQETQYF	TGTGCCAGCAGTTTATACACAAGCCAAGAGACCCAGTACTTC
TRBJ1-1	.	TRBV10-1	few	CASRIGPDTEAFF	TGCGCCAGCAGAATCGGTCCGGACACTGAAGCTTTCTTT
TRBJ2-5	.	TRBV6-5	.	CASRAGKETQYF	TGTGCCAGCAGGGCTGGGAAAGAGACCCAGTACTTC
TRBJ1-3	TRBD1	TRBV2	.	CASKGQQVVSGNTIYF	TGTGCCAGCAAGGGACAGCAAGTAGTCTCGGGAAACACCATATATTTT
TRBJ2-5	.	TRBV9	once	CASSPGWRGTETQYF	TGTGCCAGCAGCCCCGGATGGCGGGGAACAGAGACCCAGTACTTC
TRBJ2-7	.	TRBV30	.	CAWSASGAEQYF	TGTGCCTGGAGTGCCTCAGGGGCCGAGCAGTACTTC
TRBJ2-7	.	TRBV18	.	CASSPPGQFLYEQYF	TGTGCCAGCTCACCACCGGGACAATTTCTCTACGAGCAGTACTTC
TRBJ2-6	TRBD2	TRBV10-3	.	CAISDGLAGGSGANVLTF	TGTGCCATCAGTGATGGACTAGCGGGAGGCTCTGGGGCCAACGTCCTGACTTTC
TRBJ1-2	TRBD1	TRBV30	.	CAWSALTGGAGGYTF	TGTGCCTGGAGTGCCTTAACAGGGGGCGCCGGTGGCTACACCTTC
TRBJ1-1	.	TRBV19	once	CATLRGAEAFF	TGTGCCACCCTACGGGGGGCTGAAGCTTTCTTT
TRBJ2-5	.	TRBV2	.	CASSGVTPGETQYF	TGTGCCAGCAGTGGAGTCACGCCGGGTGAGACCCAGTACTTC
TRBJ2-2	.	TRBV4-3	.	CASSQANVNTGELFF	TGCGCCAGCAGCCAAGCTAACGTGAACACCGGGGAGCTGTTTTTT
TRBJ2-3	.	TRBV18	.	CASSPYAGGTDTQYF	TGTGCCAGCTCACCCTACGCGGGCGGCACAGATACGCAGTATTTT
TRBJ1-4	.	TRBV7-2	.	CASRRTATNEKLFF	TGTGCCAGCAGGAGGACAGCAACTAATGAAAAACTGTTTTTT
TRBJ2-1	.	TRBV19	.	CASSLGLKQFF	TGTGCCAGTAGCCTAGGACTAAAGCAGTTCTTC
TRBJ1-2	TRBD1	TRBV6-6	.	CASSASGTGGVYGYTF	TGTGCCAGCAGTGCCTCCGGGACAGGGGGCGTCTATGGCTACACCTTC
TRBJ2-3	.	TRBV4-1	once	CASSQDLRGSTDTQYF	TGCGCCAGCAGCCAAGATTTGCGGGGAAGCACAGATACGCAGTATTTT
TRBJ2-7	.	TRBV6-1	few	CASGPLKSYEQYF	TGTGCCAGCGGACCACTTAAATCCTACGAGCAGTACTTC
TRBJ1-4	.	TRBV18	.	CASSKKEATGPHEKLFF	TGTGCCAGCTCAAAAAAGGAGGCCACGGGACCGCATGAAAAACTGTTTTTT
TRBJ1-5	.	TRBV19	.	CASTSTGRPQHF	TGTGCCAGTACCTCCACCGGTCGGCCCCAGCATTTT
TRBJ1-4	.	TRBV15	.	CATSRELSWNEKLFF	TGTGCCACCAGCAGAGAACTCAGCTGGAATGAAAAACTGTTTTTT
TRBJ1-6	.	TRBV19	once	CASSGESYNSPLHF	TGTGCCAGTAGCGGGGAGAGCTATAATTCACCCCTCCACTTT
TRBJ1-1	.	TRBV6-1	.	CASRTPSQAFF	TGTGCCAGCAGGACCCCCAGTCAGGCTTTCTTT
TRBJ2-7	.	TRBV7-2	once	CASSLSYGTYEQYF	TGTGCCAGCAGCCTGTCCTATGGCACCTACGAGCAGTACTTC
TRBJ2-3	.	TRBV7-2	.	CASSLVYTDTQYF	TGTGCCAGCAGCTTAGTTTACACAGATACGCAGTATTTT
TRBJ1-1	.	TRBV29-1	.	CSASDPGTEAFF	TGCAGCGCGTCAGACCCAGGGACTGAAGCTTTCTTT
TRBJ2-3	.	TRBV4-1	.	CASSHILREPSTDTQYF	TGCGCCAGCAGCCACATCTTAAGGGAACCTAGCACAGATACGCAGTATTTT
TRBJ2-1	TRBD2	TRBV2	.	CASSGLAGGSSYNEQFF	TGTGCCAGCAGTGGACTAGCGGGGGGCAGCTCCTACAATGAGCAGTTCTTC
TRBJ1-5	.	TRBV7-2	.	CASSLGQKNQPQHF	TGTGCCAGCAGCTTAGGTCAGAAAAATCAGCCCCAGCATTTT
TRBJ1-1	TRBD1	TRBV28	.	CASSQPGGKNTEAFF	TGTGCCAGCTCCCAACCAGGGGGAAAGAACACTGAAGCTTTCTTT
TRBJ2-7	.	TRBV18	.	CASSSGQTYEQYF	TGTGCCAGCTCGTCGGGACAAACCTACGAGCAGTACTTC
TRBJ1-5	.	TRBV19	.	CASSRRVIGNQPQHF	TGTGCCAGTAGTAGGAGGGTTATTGGCAATCAGCCCCAGCATTTT
TRBJ2-3	.	TRBV5-1	.	CASSSTQGGTQYF	TGCGCCAGCAGCTCGACACAGGGTGGCACGCAGTATTTT
TRBJ2-2	.	TRBV12-5	.	CASGLKNTGELFF	TGTGCTAGTGGTTTGAAGAACACCGGGGAGCTGTTTTTT
TRBJ2-7	.	TRBV5-1	.	CASRVSGSSSSYEQYF	TGCGCCAGTCGGGTTAGCGGATCCTCTAGCTCCTACGAGCAGTACTTC
TRBJ1-5	TRBD1	TRBV15	.	CATSGGQSNQPQHF	TGTGCCACCTCGGGGGGACAGTCCAATCAGCCCCAGCATTTT
TRBJ2-3	.	TRBV19	once	CASKPSWTDTQYF	TGTGCCAGCAAACCTTCCTGGACAGATACGCAGTATTTT
TRBJ2-2	.	TRBV7-2	.	CASSYGDRNTGELFF	TGTGCCAGCAGCTATGGGGACCGGAACACCGGGGAGCTGTTTTTT
TRBJ1-3	.	TRBV7-9	once	CASSFRGPSGNTIYF	TGTGCCAGCAGCTTCCGGGGGCCGTCTGGAAACACCATATATTTT
TRBJ1-3	.	TRBV5-6	.	CASSLTRNSGNTIYF	TGTGCCAGCAGCTTGACACGGAACTCTGGAAACACCATATATTTT
TRBJ1-3	.	TRBV7-4	.	CASSSRPTGSGDTIYF	TGTGCCAGCAGCTCGCGCCCGACGGGGAGCGGGGACACCATATATTTT
TRBJ2-5	.	TRBV28	.	CASNFQGTETQYF	TGTGCCAGCAATTTCCAGGGCACAGAGACCCAGTACTTC
TRBJ2-7	TRBD1	TRBV6-6	few	CASSLRQGYEQYF	TGTGCCAGCAGTTTGAGACAGGGCTACGAGCAGTACTTC
TRBJ2-7	.	TRBV7-9	.	CASSRTVSYEQYF	TGTGCCAGCAGCCGGACAGTGTCCTACGAGCAGTACTTC
TRBJ2-1	.	TRBV5-1	.	CASSLGQISYNEQFF	TGCGCCAGCAGCTTGGGGCAGATCTCCTACAATGAGCAGTTCTTC
TRBJ2-2	.	TRBV19	.	CASSHRTGELFF	TGTGCCAGTAGTCACAGGACCGGGGAGCTGTTTTTT
TRBJ2-3	TRBD1	TRBV27	.	CASSTGGPTDTQYF	TGTGCCAGCAGTACAGGGGGACCGACAGATACGCAGTATTTT
TRBJ1-2	TRBD1	TRBV28	.	CASKLTGDYGYTF	TGTGCCAGCAAATTGACAGGGGACTATGGCTACACCTTC
TRBJ1-6	.	TRBV2	.	CASSEQGRGSPLHF	TGTGCCAGCAGTGAACAGGGTAGGGGTTCACCCCTCCACTTT
TRBJ2-3	.	TRBV27	.	CASSQGRGSTDTQYF	TGTGCCAGCAGCCAAGGGCGGGGTAGCACAGATACGCAGTATTTT
TRBJ1-2	TRBD1	TRBV6-5	few	CASTLDRGAYGYTF	TGTGCCAGCACCTTAGACAGGGGGGCCTATGGCTACACCTTC
TRBJ2-1	.	TRBV7-2	.	CASSLSRAQFF	TGTGCCAGCAGCCTGAGCCGGGCGCAGTTCTTC